This T cell receptor beta chain was sequenced during a study of cytomegalovirus exposure and HLA in healthy donors. Findings and caveats of the study: When analyzed later, a missense DCLRE1C variant was found to be linked to TCR beta V- and J-gene trimming. Researchers catalogued some 160 TCR beta chains as cytomegalovirus-associated. The HLA-A and HLA-B alleles of most subjects were reportedly predicted accurately from TCR beta sequences.

With 60 Vbeta and 13 Jbeta primers, the PCR was carried out. Some clones are missing from TCRdb's copy, which holds only in-frame ones; the method was immunoSEQ multiplex PCR. Among 110,000 or so clones, around 73% were seen once, and the ten largest hold approximately 5%. This clone has just a few counts. Its antigen is unidentified. Sequenced: PBMCs. The TCR sequence derives from a woman in her 30s in good health and CMV-seropositive.

The CDR3 loop is CASSLQGMTSTEAFF. CDR3 coding DNA: TGCGCCAGCAGCCTTCAGGGGATGACGAGCACTGAAGCTTTCTTT. V usage is TRBV4-1 and J usage is TRBJ1-1; possibly TRBD1 for D (6 bases). CDR1 is MGHRA and CDR2 is YSYEKL in the germline V gene. Trimming removed 4 bases from V and 4 bases from J, with 16 bases in between. The length of the CDR3 is 15 residues.